This T cell receptor beta chain emerged from a study of T cells in Graves' hyperthyroidism and ophthalmopathy. Amplification targeted TCR beta CDR3 regions from RNA transcripts. RT-PCR in the first round (using the HTBI primer set) targeted the TCR CDR3. TCRdb re-analysed the multiplex PCR reads in MiXCR, keeping a single row per CDR3 protein. This table holds 190,000 or so distinct CDR3 sequences, 15% to 20% found once. The V gene lost 4 bases and the J gene lost 2 bases, with 17 bases spanning the gap. Germline CDR1 reads DFQATT; CDR2 reads SNEGSKA (reference sequence). The CDR3 is 15 amino acids. This clonotype has a count of ten or more. Its matching antigen is unknown. Orbital computed tomography, thyroid ultrasound, serum thyroxine and TRAb, and clinical symptoms together informed the diagnoses. Regarding the study as a whole: Among thyroid clonotypes expanded above 0.001, most also appeared in blood.

This chain connects TRBV20-1 to TRBJ1-2; D not resolved. Specimen: blood. The TCR comes from a man aged 35 to 55 with Graves' hyperthyroidism. In DNA, the CDR3 is TGCAGTGCTACTCGCCTCAGGACGGCGAACTATGGCTACACCTTC. As protein: CSATRLRTANYGYTF.